These 28 T cell receptor beta chains share one sample of origin, sequenced in a study of cytotoxic CD8 clonotypes in ibrutinib-treated CLL. Measured with immunoSEQ multiplex PCR; TCRdb has only the in-frame clones, and not every one. The top ten hold approximately 15% of the sample, which has more than 200,000 clones, 70% seen once. The source material was PBMCs, sampled after 24 months of ibrutinib treatment. The receptor set was obtained from a human donor with chronic lymphocytic leukemia.

This clone was counted between two and nine times. The chain links TRBV6-1 to TRBJ2-1, with D unclear. Germline values: CDR1 MNHNS, CDR2 SASEGT. Trimming took 2 bases from V and 0 from J, leaving 8 bases between them. This CDR3 has 15 residues. DNA for the CDR3: TGTGCCAGCAGTGAATCAGAGACCTCCTACAATGAGCAGTTCTTC. Amino acid sequence: CASSESETSYNEQFF.

In nucleotides, the CDR3 is TGTGCCAGCTCACCACCCAAGGCTCTCACTGAAGCTTTCTTT. This translates into CASSPPKALTEAFF. V usage is TRBV18 and J usage is TRBJ1-1; the D is unclear. Between the trimmed V and J ends, which lost 0 bases and 4 bases, there was a span of 9 bases. The germline V gene has CDR1 KGHSH and CDR2 LQKENI. The CDR3 consists of 14 residues.

CDR3 residues: CASSEYNSNQPQHF. The CDR3 DNA is TGTGCCAGCAGTGAATACAATAGCAATCAGCCCCAGCATTTT. The rearrangement uses TRBV25-1 and TRBJ1-5; D gene ambiguous. The CDR3 consists of 14 residues. Germline V gene data show CDR1 as MGHDK and CDR2 as SYGVNS. Trimming took off 0 bases at V and 0 bases at J, with 3 bases between the two ends.

CDR3 amino acids: CASSLIRGSTDTQYF. CDR3 sequence (DNA): TGTGCCAGCAGTTTAATAAGGGGGAGCACAGATACGCAGTATTTT. The rearrangement uses TRBV27 and TRBJ2-3, with D possibly TRBD1 on 6 matching bases. Trimming removed 2 bases from V and 0 bases from J, with 9 bases in between. The CDR3 runs 15 residues. Germline-derived CDR1 and CDR2 are MNHEY and SMNVEV (reference sequence).

In its sample, this clone was seen a few times. V gene TRBV28 combines with J gene TRBJ1-2; a possible D gene is TRBD1 (5 bases). V gave up 6 bases and J gave up 5 bases, with 16 bases separating them. The germline CDR1 and CDR2 sequences are MDHEN and SYDVKM. This CDR3 spans 14 amino acids. DNA of the CDR3: TGTGCCAGCAGCCCTACTGGGGGGTGGTATGGCTACACCTTC. Protein: CASSPTGGWYGYTF.

The chain joins TRBV5-6 to TRBJ2-3, with D uncertain. Trimming took 2 bases from V and 0 from J, leaving 10 bases between them. CDR1 and CDR2 (germline): SGHDT, YYEEEE. The CDR3 has 15 residues. The CDR3 sequence: CASSLGYTSTDTQYF. The DNA of the CDR3 is TGTGCCAGCAGCTTAGGCTATACTAGCACAGATACGCAGTATTTT.

This clone appeared a few times. The sample holds other DNA sequences that translate to the same CDR3. The chain is built from TRBV28 and TRBJ2-7; 7 positions match TRBD1. CDR1 and CDR2 from the germline V gene are MDHEN and SYDVKM. This CDR3 spans 15 amino acids. The V and J ends lost 5 bases and 0 bases, in that order; junction bases with no gene match: 7. Here the CDR3 reads CASSSGTASSYEQYF. CDR3 coding DNA: TGTGCCAGCAGTAGTGGGACAGCCAGCTCCTACGAGCAGTACTTC. Drawing the rest from reference TRBV28 and TRBJ2-7, the complete variable domain is DVKVTQSSRYLVKRTGEKVFLECVQDMDHENMFWYRQDPGLGLRLIYFSYDVKMKEKGDIPEGYSVSREKKERFSLILESASTNQTSMYLCASSSGTASSYEQYFGPGTRLTVT.

For this clone: Other DNA sequences of this sample code for an identical CDR3. The chain uses TRBV18 and TRBJ2-7; D gene unclear. From germline, CDR1 is KGHSH and CDR2 LQKENI. CDR3 length: 12 residues. Between the trimmed V and J ends, which lost 2 bases and 4 bases, there was a span of 6 bases. The CDR3 reads CASSPSLYEQYF. DNA for the CDR3: TGTGCCAGCTCACCATCCCTATACGAGCAGTACTTC.

The chain has TRBV28 and TRBJ2-6; D not resolved. The CDR3 contains 14 residues. The germline CDR1 and CDR2 sequences are MDHEN and SYDVKM. V lost 7 bases and J lost 0, with 7 bases in between. The CDR3 protein is CASKRDSGANVLTF. DNA for the CDR3: TGTGCCAGCAAACGAGACTCTGGGGCCAACGTCCTGACTTTC.

The rearrangement uses TRBV27 and TRBJ2-7; weak D call: TRBD1 (5 bases). The CDR3 has 13 amino acids. V was clipped by 4 bases and J by 6 bases, with 13 bases between them. Germline assignment: CDR1 MNHEY and CDR2 SMNVEV (reference sequence). The CDR3 here is CASSYLLGAEQYF. For the CDR3, the DNA is TGTGCCAGCAGTTACCTGCTAGGGGCCGAGCAGTACTTC.

This clone was picked up a small number of times. The J gene is TRBJ2-7, the V gene TRBV4-3; a weak D match, TRBD2 (5 bases). V lost 8 bases, J lost 5 bases, and 16 bases lay in between. There are 13 residues in the CDR3. The germline CDR1 and CDR2 sequences are LGHNA and YSLEER. The CDR3 protein is CASGGLPSHEQYF. As DNA, the CDR3 is TGCGCCAGCGGAGGCCTGCCGTCCCACGAGCAGTACTTC.

The J gene is TRBJ1-4, the V gene TRBV25-1; D remains ambiguous. The germline gives CDR1 MGHDK, CDR2 SYGVNS. V lost 6 bases and J lost 1, with 12 bases in between. The CDR3 loop spans 15 amino acids. This CDR3 is CASSDKLVTNEKLFF. The CDR3 region has the DNA TGTGCCAGCAGCGATAAACTTGTAACTAATGAAAAACTGTTTTTT.

V usage is TRBV5-1 and J usage is TRBJ2-2; TRBD1 aligns across 9 bases. There are 20 residues in the CDR3. V was clipped by 4 bases and J by 5 bases; unmatched bases: 21. Germline values: CDR1 SGHRS, CDR2 YFSETQ. The CDR3 coding sequence is TGCGCCAGCAGCCTTCGGCTTGGACAGGGGCTAGATATTGGGACCGGGGAGCTGTTTTTT. Translated: CASSLRLGQGLDIGTGELFF. Combining the CDR3 with reference TRBV5-1 and TRBJ2-2 gives the whole variable domain KAGVTQTPRYLIKTRGQQVTLSCSPISGHRSVSWYQQTPGQGLQFLFEYFSETQRNKGNFPGRFSGRQFSNSRSEMNVSTLELGDSALYLCASSLRLGQGLDIGTGELFFGEGSRLTVL.

The CDR3 reads CAWTAGGASTDTQYF. As DNA, the CDR3 is TGTGCCTGGACTGCAGGTGGGGCTAGCACAGATACGCAGTATTTT. The chain recombines TRBV30 with TRBJ2-3, with TRBD1 as a possible D gene (5 bases). The CDR3 length is 15 residues. V was shortened by 4 bases and J by 0 bases, with 14 bases between the two germline ends. In germline, CDR1 is GTSNPN, CDR2 SVGIG (reference sequence). The full variable domain, in which reference TRBV30 and TRBJ2-3 provide the parts outside the CDR3, is SQTIHQWPATLVQPVGSPLSLECTVEGTSNPNLYWYRQAAGRGLQLLFYSVGIGQISSEVPQNLSASRPQDRQFILSSKKLLLSDSGFYLCAWTAGGASTDTQYFGPGTRLTVL.

The rearrangement uses TRBV29-1 and TRBJ1-3; D uncertain. The CDR3 totals 14 residues. Germline-derived CDR1 and CDR2 are SQVTM and ANQGSEA. Trimming pared 0 bases from V and 0 bases from J, leaving 6 bases between. The CDR3 bases are TGCAGCGTTGAAGATAGTAACTCTGGAAACACCATATATTTT. Translating it yields CSVEDSNSGNTIYF.

The genes are TRBV10-2 and TRBJ2-5; D call uncertain. In germline, CDR1 is WSHSY, CDR2 SAAADI. V was clipped by 4 bases and J by 2 bases, with 14 bases between them. The CDR3 has 15 amino acids. The CDR3 spells CASSGYTAGQETQYF. The CDR3 DNA is TGCGCCAGCAGTGGGTATACAGCCGGGCAAGAGACCCAGTACTTC.

The chain joins TRBV28 to TRBJ1-2; D unresolved. CDR3 size: 12 residues. V dropped 2 bases and J dropped 1 base, with 2 bases sitting between them. Germline V gene lookup returns CDR1 MDHEN and CDR2 SYDVKM. CDR3 sequence reads: CASSLDNYGYTF. The DNA of the CDR3 is TGTGCCAGCAGTTTAGATAACTATGGCTACACCTTC.

The genes are TRBV7-6 and TRBJ2-7; 12 bases line up with TRBD2. There are 19 residues in the CDR3. Germline CDR1 reads SGHVS; CDR2 reads FNYEAQ. J was trimmed by 3 bases and V by 4 bases; bases with no gene match: 16. The DNA of the CDR3 is TGTGCCAGCAGCTCGACCCCGGGACTAGCGGGTTCCCCAGTCTACGAGCAGTACTTC. Its translation: CASSSTPGLAGSPVYEQYF.

The V gene is TRBV28, the J gene TRBJ1-1, with a weak D call TRBD1 (5 bases). Between the trimmed V and J ends, which lost 5 bases and 1 base, there was a span of 17 bases. The CDR3 loop spans 16 amino acids. Germline V lookup: CDR1 MDHEN, CDR2 SYDVKM. The CDR3 DNA follows: TGTGCCAGCAGTCTCCTAGACCCGGGGCGGAACACTGAAGCTTTCTTT. Translated, it gives CASSLLDPGRNTEAFF.

The chain employs TRBV4-2 and TRBJ2-5; 16 positions match TRBD2. The CDR3 extends over 22 amino acids. After removal of 0 bases from V and 5 bases from J, the junction contained 18 bases not matched to a gene. Per the germline V gene, CDR1 is LGHNA and CDR2 is YNFKEQ. The CDR3 sequence is CASSQDRQRGLAGGSLDETQYF. The DNA for the CDR3 is TGTGCCAGCAGCCAAGACCGCCAGCGGGGACTAGCGGGAGGGTCGCTGGACGAGACCCAGTACTTC.

The chain employs TRBV27 and TRBJ1-5; TRBD1 is a possible D gene (6 bases). The V gene's germline CDR1 is MNHEY and CDR2 SMNVEV (reference sequence). The CDR3 is 14 amino acids. Between the trimmed V and J ends, which lost 2 bases and 5 bases, there was a span of 10 bases. CDR3 in amino acids: CASSLRQGHQPQHF. In DNA, the CDR3 is TGTGCCAGCAGTTTACGGCAGGGGCATCAGCCCCAGCATTTT.

The chain combines TRBV4-1 with TRBJ2-7; 9 bases match TRBD2. The CDR3 is made up of 15 amino acids. The germline gives CDR1 MGHRA, CDR2 YSYEKL. The trim removed 1 base at V and 3 bases at J, leaving 4 bases unmatched. This CDR3 reads CASSQGGGRDYEQYF. The CDR3 nucleotides read TGCGCCAGCAGCCAAGGTGGCGGGAGGGACTACGAGCAGTACTTC.

This clone has only a few counts. V gene TRBV7-9 combines with J gene TRBJ2-7; 10 positions match TRBD2. CDR1 and CDR2 (germline): SEHNR, FQNEAQ (reference sequence). This CDR3 has 15 amino acids. V lost 6 bases to trimming and J lost 4 bases; unmatched junction nucleotides: 9. The CDR3 protein is CASSPLASGSYEQYF. The CDR3 nucleotides are TGTGCCAGCAGTCCACTGGCTAGCGGGAGTTACGAGCAGTACTTC.

V and J are TRBV19 and TRBJ2-1, with D possibly being TRBD1 (6 bases). V gave up 3 bases and J gave up 8 bases, with 11 bases separating them. The CDR3 runs to 13 residues. Germline CDR1 LNHDA, CDR2 SQIVND (reference sequence). This CDR3 reads CASSIPAGDEQFF. The CDR3 DNA follows: TGTGCCAGTAGTATCCCCGCAGGGGATGAGCAGTTCTTC.

V usage is TRBV5-6 and J usage is TRBJ2-1, with D perhaps TRBD1 (7 bases). In germline, CDR1 is SGHDT, CDR2 YYEEEE. The CDR3 is 15 amino acids. V shed 1 base and J shed 8 bases, with 16 bases lying between them. CDR3: CASSLQGGGPDEQFF. CDR3 in DNA: TGTGCCAGCAGCTTGCAGGGGGGAGGCCCGGATGAGCAGTTCTTC.

This chain joins TRBV20-1 and TRBJ2-7; D unclear. This CDR3 region has 9 residues. CDR1 DFQATT and CDR2 SNEGSKA come from the germline V gene (reference sequence). V lost 0 bases and J lost 6, with 0 bases in between. The CDR3 DNA sequence: TGCAGTGCTAGAGACGAGCAGTACTTC. It translates to CSARDEQYF.

The J gene is TRBJ2-3, the V gene TRBV28; D remains unclear. The CDR3 runs 11 residues. Trimming stripped 8 bases from V and 6 bases from J, with 9 bases between. Germline V gene sequence: CDR1 MDHEN, CDR2 SYDVKM. CDR3 in DNA: TGTGCCAGCGGTTGGGTTGATACGCAGTATTTT. As protein: CASGWVDTQYF.

The chain has TRBV5-5 and TRBJ2-3; D is perhaps TRBD2 (5 bases). Trimming took 2 bases from V and 4 from J, leaving 11 bases between them. The germline V gene has CDR1 SGHKS and CDR2 YYEKEE (reference sequence). This CDR3 is built from 14 residues. The chain's CDR3 is CASSFFSDADTQYF. The DNA of the CDR3 is TGTGCCAGCAGCTTTTTTAGCGACGCAGATACGCAGTATTTT.